This T cell receptor beta chain was observed in a study of shared clonotypes between healthy human individuals (dated by TCRdb to between 2020 and 2021). About the full investigation: The cohort included a few men and two women between 18 and 49 years of age. Libraries were prepared and TCR repertoires were sequenced by different laboratories using diverse techniques, in order to increase sequencing depth and limit assay-specific biases. Blood TCR repertoires of a handful of healthy adults were deeply sequenced to estimate repertoire size and the extent of clonotype sharing between individuals. Per donor, leukapheresis produced somewhere between about 0.85 and 8.9 billion PBMCs.

Healthy HIV-negative adults with no recently reported acute infections or vaccinations were included as donors. All donors were Caucasian adults living in Nashville, Tennessee, USA. In the unsorted samples, 90 million or so PBMCs were counted, and genomic DNA was extracted using the QIAamp DNA Blood Mini kit. Blood was collected by leukapheresis, and PBMCs were isolated by Ficoll-Histopaque density gradient centrifugation and then cryopreserved in liquid nitrogen vapor phase. Using the deep immunoSEQ assay, multiplex PCR amplified TCR CDR3 regions from genomic DNA. Genomic DNA extracted from each cell subset was distributed evenly over all wells of several immunoSEQ 96-well plates, and each plate served as one replicate. For unsorted PBMC, about 300 ng genomic DNA, equal to 25,000 to 35,000 T cell genomes, was loaded into each replicate PCR. Ten immunoSEQ deep assay plates were used to sequence the unsorted PBMC genomic DNA. The purified libraries were quantified using a Qubit 3.0 fluorometer, sized with a Bioanalyzer 2100, and then quantified again using the KAPA Library Quantification kit. Every immunoSEQ 96-well plate was sequenced on a dedicated single-read 150-cycle Illumina NextSeq 550 flow cell. Concerning the study's data processing: Because the immunoSEQ output held only junctional sequences and lacked quality scores, the filtering could not match the filtering applied to full-length reads. Sequences were annotated with PyIR, a Python wrapper for IgBLAST v1.9, and V/J genes and CDR3 were assigned using IMGT germline references. Any read was removed if the V/J assignment was weak (E-value above 1e-6), the CDR3 was missing, or the read contained stop codons, out-of-frame junctions, or ambiguous translated residues. V3J clonotypes were defined as sequences sharing an identical inferred V gene, J gene, and CDR3 amino acid sequence. To compute the percentage overlap between repertoires, the number of shared unique clonotypes was divided by the size of the smaller repertoire. RTK rarefaction, the Chao1 estimator, and Recon v2.1 estimates of unobserved clonotypes were used to assess repertoire richness. Entries here come from immuneACCESS through TCRdb and include only in-frame sequences with V and J called. Some clones fail to appear in such tables; in the studies checked, an unresolved V gene covers under half of the shortfall, and the cause of the remainder is unknown. V, J and clone size are taken as reported in that table, and D and trimming were inferred from the DNA itself. The sample includes around 510,000 clones, with roughly 72% observed a single time. The top ten clonotypes cover about 11% of the sample.

To note about this clone: What this receptor recognizes is not known. The input lacks base qualities; no much larger clone sits a single base away.

Study-wide findings and limitations: Because the study included a small number of donors, the genetic and exposure-history diversity represented was limited. Pairwise subsampling led to the expectation that sequencing depth would affect the degree of clonotype sharing among donors. Sampling was limited to blood, and TCR repertoires in tissue likely differ from TCR repertoires in blood.

V ends up 4 bases short and J 2 bases short, with an unmatched junction base count of 5. The CDR3 holds 14 amino acids from the cysteine to the phenylalanine. The sequence is cut down to CDR3 DNA, 42 bases in frame from base 1. CDR1 and CDR2 were assigned from the germline V gene as SGHRS and YFSETQ. The sequenced material came from PBMCs. This chain joins TRBV5-1 to TRBJ1-1, and 7 bases in between align with TRBD1. This receptor was obtained from a woman in her thirties or forties in good health. Some clones in this sample may be carry-over from other donors' samples. In nucleotide form, the sequence is TGCGCCAGCAGCCCCTACAGGGGAAACACTGAAGCTTTCTTT. This gives the protein CASSPYRGNTEAFF. Outside the CDR3, residues come from the reference TRBV5-1 and TRBJ1-1 proteins, so the full variable domain is: KAGVTQTPRYLIKTRGQQVTLSCSPISGHRSVSWYQQTPGQGLQFLFEYFSETQRNKGNFPGRFSGRQFSNSRSEMNVSTLELGDSALYLCASSPYRGNTEAFFGQGTRLTVV.